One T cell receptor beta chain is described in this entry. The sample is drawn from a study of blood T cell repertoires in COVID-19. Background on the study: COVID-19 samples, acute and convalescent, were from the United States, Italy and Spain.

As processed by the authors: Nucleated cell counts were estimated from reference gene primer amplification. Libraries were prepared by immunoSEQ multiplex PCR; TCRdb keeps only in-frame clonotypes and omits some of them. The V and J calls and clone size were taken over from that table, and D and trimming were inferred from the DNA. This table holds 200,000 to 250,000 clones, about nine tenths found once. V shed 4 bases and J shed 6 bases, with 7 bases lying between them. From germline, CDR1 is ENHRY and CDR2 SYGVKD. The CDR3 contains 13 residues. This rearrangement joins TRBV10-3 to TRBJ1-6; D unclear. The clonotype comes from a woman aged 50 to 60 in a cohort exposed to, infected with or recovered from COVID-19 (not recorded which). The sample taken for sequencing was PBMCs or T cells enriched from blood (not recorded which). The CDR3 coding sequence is TGTGCCATCAGTGTTCAGGCTAATTCACCCCTCCACTTT. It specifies CAISVQANSPLHF.